This is a list of T cell receptor beta chains from one sample in a study of lymphopenia after photon versus proton radiotherapy. Repertoires were generated with immunoSEQ multiplex PCR, while TCRdb's copy carries only in-frame clones and drops some. Seen here are approximately 160,000 clones, 88% observed once, and the top ten hold approximately 4.6%. Sequences were derived from peripheral blood, sampled from a patient treated with photon-based radiotherapy. The receptors here all came from a man aged 45 to 65 with gastric cancer. Each CDR3 is given with its conserved first and last residue. A D gene is named only where the DNA matches it firmly. The size field is filled for only some rows; it gives once, few, many or a size class.

D gene,V gene,clone size,J gene,CDR3 protein
NA,TRBV7-8,few,TRBJ2-7,CASSFHGGPYEQYF
NA,TRBV25-1,NA,TRBJ2-1,CASSEPQTSYNEQFF
NA,TRBV6-6,NA,TRBJ2-2,CASRGNGELFF
TRBD1,TRBV9,NA,TRBJ1-2,CASSARQGRDGYTF
TRBD1,TRBV7-2,NA,TRBJ1-5,CASSLWGQGGQPQHF
NA,TRBV20-1,NA,TRBJ2-7,CSARSGNEQYF
TRBD1,TRBV7-2,once,TRBJ1-2,CASSTRQGNYGYTF
NA,TRBV23-1,NA,TRBJ2-7,CASSPSGGTDSYEQYF
NA,TRBV5-4,many,TRBJ1-2,CASSGLLTAGHGYTF
NA,TRBV2,few,TRBJ2-6,CASSSEGANVLTF
NA,TRBV4-1,NA,TRBJ2-5,CASSPQTGTPKKTQYF